This entry is about one T cell receptor (beta chain). Its specificity is unknown. Some clones are missing from TCRdb's copy, which holds only in-frame ones; the method was immunoSEQ multiplex PCR. Among around 1 million clones, over 75% were seen once, and the ten largest hold about 1.5%. These data are taken from a study of shared clonotypes between healthy human individuals. From CD4+ cells came CD45RA+ naive and CD45RA-negative memory subsets. Trimming took 2 bases from V and 5 from J; bases not matched to a gene: 4. Per the germline V gene, CDR1 is MDHEN and CDR2 is SYDVKM. This CDR3 is 15 amino acids long. Study-wide results and limits: Sequencing depth was predicted to influence how clonotypes are shared among donors.

The rearrangement uses TRBV28 and TRBJ2-3; 10 bases line up with TRBD2. Sequenced sample: memory CD4+ T cells sorted from blood. Subset here: CD45RA-negative fraction. The receptor was isolated from a man aged 18 to 29 in good health. CDR3 nucleotide sequence: TGTGCCAGCAGTTTACAGCGGGGGGGTAAAGATACGCAGTATTTT. This sequence encodes CASSLQRGGKDTQYF.